A single sample gave rise to the 22 T cell receptor beta chains below, sequenced in a study of blood T cells in healthy people across ages. Primers used in a second PCR of roughly 7 to 12 cycles were a sample-barcoded 5' primer and a J-beta primer mix. TCRdb reprocessed the 5' RACE reads with MiXCR, giving one entry per CDR3 protein. The sample shows 1.5 million to 2 million distinct CDR3 sequences, roughly 28% of them seen only once. What was sequenced was blood. Source of these receptors: a woman in her 30s in good health.

V gene TRBV9 combines with J gene TRBJ2-2, with D perhaps matching TRBD2 (5 bases). Germline-derived CDR1 and CDR2 are SGDLS and YYNGEE. V was cut by 4 bases and J by 0 bases, with 13 bases left in between. The CDR3 length is 16 residues. The CDR3 nucleotides read TGTGCCAGCAGCCCTCACCCGGGAACGAACACCGGGGAGCTGTTTTTT. Translating gives CASSPHPGTNTGELFF. Using reference TRBV9 and TRBJ2-2 for the parts outside the CDR3, the full variable domain is DSGVTQTPKHLITATGQRVTLRCSPRSGDLSVYWYQQSLDQGLQFLIQYYNGEERAKGNILERFSAQQFPDLHSELNLSSLELGDSALYFCASSPHPGTNTGELFFGEGSRLTVL.

On this clonotype itself: One junction end disagrees with the germline gene, perhaps due to a read error. V usage is TRBV5-1 and J usage is TRBJ2-7, with D possibly being TRBD1 (5 bases). Germline CDR1 is SGHRS and CDR2 is YFSETQ. The length of the CDR3 is 12 residues. CDR3 sequence reads: CASSGASYGQYF. CDR3 bases: TGCGCCAGCAGTGGGGCCTCCTACGGGCAGTACTTC.

This clonotype was seen repeatedly, ten times or more. The chain joins TRBV20-1 to TRBJ2-7; 8 nucleotides match TRBD1. CDR3 length equals 12 residues. V shed 6 bases and J 2 bases; nucleotides not matched to a gene: 3. Germline V gene lookup returns CDR1 DFQATT and CDR2 SNEGSKA (reference sequence). Written as DNA, the CDR3 is TGCAGTGCCTCGGACAGGGCCTACGAGCAGTACTTC. The encoded protein is CSASDRAYEQYF.

This rearrangement joins TRBV5-1 to TRBJ2-1, with a possible D match to TRBD2 (5 bases). This CDR3 contains 16 residues. Germline assignment: CDR1 SGHRS and CDR2 YFSETQ. Trimming shortened V by 2 bases and J by 0 bases, and 12 bases separated the two germline ends. CDR3 sequence (DNA): TGCGCCAGCAGCTTCGGACCCGAGGGCTCCTACAATGAGCAGTTCTTC. Translated: CASSFGPEGSYNEQFF. Using reference TRBV5-1 and TRBJ2-1 for the parts outside the CDR3, the full variable domain is KAGVTQTPRYLIKTRGQQVTLSCSPISGHRSVSWYQQTPGQGLQFLFEYFSETQRNKGNFPGRFSGRQFSNSRSEMNVSTLELGDSALYLCASSFGPEGSYNEQFFGPGTRLTVL.

This clonotype was counted only a few times. This chain connects TRBV7-9 to TRBJ2-6, with 11 bases lining up with TRBD1. The germline CDR1 and CDR2 sequences are SEHNR and FQNEAQ (reference sequence). The CDR3 runs to 16 residues. V dropped 5 bases and J dropped 2; count of bases not matched to a gene: 2. The DNA for the CDR3 is TGTGCCAGCAGCAAGGGACAGGGGGCTGGGGCCAACGTCCTGACTTTC. Its translation: CASSKGQGAGANVLTF. Using reference TRBV7-9 and TRBJ2-6 for the parts outside the CDR3, the full variable domain is DTGVSQNPRHKITKRGQNVTFRCDPISEHNRLYWYRQTLGQGPEFLTYFQNEAQLEKSRLLSDRFSAERPKGSFSTLEIQRTEQGDSAMYLCASSKGQGAGANVLTFGAGSRLTVL.

This clonotype was seen many times. The gene calls are TRBV7-2 and TRBJ2-1; a weak D match, TRBD1 (5 bases). V was trimmed by 0 bases and J by 6 bases, leaving 15 bases between them. From germline, CDR1 is SGHTA and CDR2 FQGNSA. CDR3 length equals 16 residues. The CDR3 nucleotides read TGTGCCAGCAGCTTAGCGACGGCAGGGCGGATCAATGAGCAGTTCTTC. Translated, it gives CASSLATAGRINEQFF.

On this clonotype: One junction end does not reproduce the germline sequence, and a read error may be involved. V and J are TRBV15 and TRBJ2-2, with D possibly matching TRBD2 (5 bases). This CDR3 has 13 residues. Germline loops: CDR1 LNHNV, CDR2 YYDKDF (reference sequence). Here the CDR3 DNA reads TGCGCCACCGGCAGAGATAAGGCCGGGGAGCGGTTTTTT. It yields the protein CATGRDKAGERFF.

This chain links TRBV12-3 or TRBV12-4 with TRBJ1-1, with TRBD1 matching over 8 bases. The junction had 12 bases not matched to a gene; V was cut back by 4 bases and J by 5 bases. The CDR3 sequence is 16 residues long. CDR3 sequence (DNA): TGTGCCAGCAGTTCCTACTTCAAGACAGGGGAGACTGAAGCTTTCTTT. Encoded protein: CASSSYFKTGETEAFF.

The rearrangement uses TRBV10-3 and TRBJ2-1, with TRBD1 identical over 8 bases. Germline assignment: CDR1 ENHRY and CDR2 SYGVKD. V shed 6 bases and J 8 bases; nucleotides not matched to a gene: 9. This CDR3 comprises 14 residues. CDR3 amino acids: CAIRGQEDLDEQFF. CDR3 in DNA: TGTGCCATCAGGGGACAGGAGGATTTGGATGAGCAGTTCTTC.

This clonotype was observed at least ten times. This chain links TRBV7-2 with TRBJ2-7; 8 nucleotides align to TRBD1. The V gene end was trimmed by 2 bases and the J gene end by 2 bases; junction bases not matched to a gene: 17. This CDR3 spans 19 amino acids. From germline, CDR1 is SGHTA and CDR2 FQGNSA. CDR3 sequence (DNA): TGTGCCAGCAGCTTACGAGCGGTGGGTGGGGACAGGAATACCTACGAGCAGTACTTC. This sequence encodes CASSLRAVGGDRNTYEQYF.

The sample holds many counts of this clonotype. The chain recombines TRBV18 with TRBJ2-3; TRBD1 agrees at 9 bases. Germline loops: CDR1 KGHSH, CDR2 LQKENI. V dropped 6 bases and J dropped 2; count of bases not matched to a gene: 6. The CDR3 spans 15 residues. CDR3 region: CASSTGTGNTDTQYF. The CDR3 nucleotides are TGTGCCAGCTCGACCGGGACAGGGAACACAGATACGCAGTATTTT. The full variable domain, with the rest looked up from reference TRBV18 and TRBJ2-3, is NAGVMQNPRHLVRRRGQEARLRCSPMKGHSHVYWYRQLPEEGLKFMVYLQKENIIDESGMPKERFSAEFPKEGPSILRIQQVVRGDSAAYFCASSTGTGNTDTQYFGPGTRLTVL.

This clonotype was observed many times. The V gene is TRBV6-5, the J gene TRBJ2-6, with TRBD1 matching over 9 bases. The V segment lost 4 bases and the J segment 0 bases; nucleotides outside the gene matches: 16. The length of the CDR3 is 21 residues. CDR1 and CDR2 from the germline V gene are MNHEY and SVGAGI. CDR3 nucleotide sequence: TGTGCCAGCAGTTCTCCGGACAGGGGAAGAGATCCAGGCTCTGGGGCCAACGTCCTGACTTTC. Amino acid sequence: CASSSPDRGRDPGSGANVLTF.

The V and J genes are TRBV7-9 and TRBJ2-1; either TRBD1 or TRBD2 may fit D (6 bases each). TRBJ2-7 explains the end of the DNA better; the J call may be wrong. Looked up from germline, CDR1 is SEHNR and CDR2 is FQNEAQ (reference sequence). The CDR3 length is 17 residues. Here the CDR3 reads CASTEGEIWSSYNEQYF. In DNA form, the CDR3 reads TGTGCCTCCACGGAGGGGGAAATATGGAGCTCCTACAATGAGCAGTACTTC.

This clonotype has only a few counts. Relative to the germline gene, one junction end is altered; a read error may explain this. The chain employs TRBV3-1 and TRBJ2-3, with 9 bases that match TRBD2. The CDR3 extends over 16 amino acids. Germline loops: CDR1 LGHDT, CDR2 YNNKEL (reference sequence). This CDR3 reads CAGSRIAGGHGDTQYF. CDR3 sequence (DNA): TGTGCCGGCAGCCGGATCGCGGGGGGGCATGGAGATACGCAGTATTTT.

This clonotype was detected a few times. The rearrangement joins TRBV14 to TRBJ2-1, with D perhaps given as TRBD1 or TRBD2 (6 bases each). V lost 4 bases and J 5 bases, leaving 18 bases between the germline ends. Germline CDR1 reads SGHDN; CDR2 reads FVKESK. The CDR3 sequence is 16 residues long. The CDR3 nucleotides read TGTGCCAGCAGCCCCCGAGGTGCCGGGGGCCACAATGAGCAGTTCTTC. It translates to CASSPRGAGGHNEQFF.

The chain is built from TRBV20-1 and TRBJ1-1, with 8 bases that match TRBD1. There are 16 residues in the CDR3. V gave up 0 bases and J gave up 3 bases; unmatched junction bases: 9. Germline V gene data show CDR1 as DFQATT and CDR2 as SNEGSKA (reference sequence). The CDR3 bases are TGCAGTGCTAGAGATCTCCGGACAGGGCGAGACACTGAAGCTTTCTTT. Translation gives CSARDLRTGRDTEAFF.

This clonotype was picked up many times. The chain uses TRBV2 and TRBJ2-6; the match to TRBD1 covers 8 bases. The germline V gene encodes CDR1 SNHLY and CDR2 FYNNEI. The J segment lost 2 bases and the V segment lost 6 bases, leaving 3 bases of the junction unmatched. This CDR3 has 15 residues. CDR3 in amino acids: CASSQTGAGANVLTF. CDR3 DNA sequence: TGTGCCAGCAGCCAGACAGGGGCTGGGGCCAACGTCCTGACTTTC.

Ten or more counts support this clonotype. The chain couples TRBV5-1 to TRBJ2-5; D call uncertain. The V gene's germline CDR1 is SGHRS and CDR2 YFSETQ. The CDR3 totals 15 residues. Trimming took 2 bases from V and 5 from J, leaving 16 bases between them. This chain's CDR3 is CASSLDKTYGETQYF. The CDR3 bases are TGCGCCAGCAGCTTAGATAAGACTTATGGTGAGACCCAGTACTTC.

As regards this clonotype: A single base separates this from a much larger clone, so it may be a read error. The chain is built from TRBV12-3 or TRBV12-4 and TRBJ1-2; the D is unclear. The CDR3 spans 13 residues. The CDR3 DNA reads TGTGCCAGCAGTTTAGGGGCAGCCTATGGCCACACCTTC. Encoded protein: CASSLGAAYGHTF.

The chain is built from TRBV7-9 and TRBJ2-7, with TRBD2 identical over 7 bases. The CDR3 has 15 residues. Germline assignment: CDR1 SEHNR and CDR2 FQNEAQ (reference sequence). V was clipped by 2 bases and J by 3 bases; unmatched bases: 7. The chain's CDR3 is CASSLRPGGFYEQYF. The DNA of the CDR3 is TGTGCCAGCAGCTTAAGGCCGGGGGGTTTCTACGAGCAGTACTTC.

The chain employs TRBV5-1 and TRBJ1-2; D gene unclear. The V and J ends lost 0 bases and 9 bases respectively, with 15 bases between them. The CDR3 covers 14 residues. CDR1 and CDR2 (germline): SGHRS, YFSETQ. CDR3 loop: CASSLGSVVNCYTF. The CDR3 DNA follows: TGCGCCAGCAGCTTGGGATCAGTTGTGAATTGCTACACCTTC.

This clonotype was found a few times. The chain carries TRBV5-1 and TRBJ2-1, with D unclear. V was clipped by 4 bases and J by 0 bases, with 11 bases between them. Germline V gene lookup returns CDR1 SGHRS and CDR2 YFSETQ. CDR3 length equals 15 residues. DNA for the CDR3: TGCGCCAGCAGCAAACTACAGAGCTCCTACAATGAGCAGTTCTTC. Protein sequence: CASSKLQSSYNEQFF.